A selection of T cell receptor beta chains follows, all from one sample in a study of blood T cells in healthy people across ages. A single record per CDR3 protein comes from TCRdb applying MiXCR to the 5' RACE reads. The sample carries approximately 600,000 distinct CDR3 sequences, roughly 58% recorded once. What was sequenced was blood. The receptors stem from a man aged 55 to 70 in good health. The CDR3 runs from the conserved cysteine through the conserved F or W. The order of the fields is D gene, J gene, clone size, V gene, CDR3 DNA, CDR3 protein. D genes are given only for firm matches. Clone size is stated in some rows and not others, as once, few, many or a class when expanded.

>TRBD1|TRBJ1-3|-|TRBV7-2
TGTGCCAGCAGCTTACCCGGGGACAGCTCTGGAAACACCATATATTTT
CASSLPGDSSGNTIYF
>-|TRBJ2-5|-|TRBV10-3
TGTGCCATCAACGCAGGGAGGGGGGAGACCCAGTACTTC
CAINAGRGETQYF
>-|TRBJ2-3|few|TRBV6-1
TGTGCCAGCACTACCACCTGGGCAGATACGCAGTATTTT
CASTTTWADTQYF
>-|TRBJ2-3|few|TRBV20-1
TGCAGTGCCCCACGACCGTCCGCAGATACGCAGTATTTT
CSAPRPSADTQYF
>-|TRBJ1-3|few|TRBV10-3
TGTGCCATCAGTGAGGGGACTTTCGACACCATATATTTT
CAISEGTFDTIYF
>-|TRBJ1-1|-|TRBV20-1
TGCAGTGCTGAAGGACAGTCGAACACTGAAGCTTTCTTT
CSAEGQSNTEAFF
>-|TRBJ1-5|-|TRBV12-3/TRBV12-4
TGTGCCAGCTGCAACAGCAATCAGCCCCAGCATTTT
CASCNSNQPQHF
>-|TRBJ2-7|-|TRBV12-3/TRBV12-4
TGTGCCAGCAGCGCCTCAGGGTCTGAGGCTGGCTACGAGCAGTACTTC
CASSASGSEAGYEQYF
>-|TRBJ2-3|-|TRBV5-1
TGCGCCAGCAGCTTGGCGTGGGCGGGCACAGATACGCAGTATTTT
CASSLAWAGTDTQYF
>TRBD1|TRBJ1-2|-|TRBV5-4
TGTGCCAGCAGCCTTCCCGGCAGGGGGCAAGGCTACACCTTC
CASSLPGRGQGYTF
>-|TRBJ2-7|-|TRBV7-9
TGTGCCAGCAGCTTTTATACACACCCCTACGAGCAGTACTTC
CASSFYTHPYEQYF
>TRBD1|TRBJ2-5|-|TRBV2
TGTGCCTGCGGCCGACAGGGGGCAGGAGAGACCCAGTACTTC
CACGRQGAGETQYF
>-|TRBJ1-6|-|TRBV7-9
TGTGCCAGCAGCTTAGTGGGGGGAATGGGAAATTCACCCCTCCACTTT
CASSLVGGMGNSPLHF
>TRBD1|TRBJ2-7|-|TRBV11-1
TGTGCCAGCAGCCGCTGGACAGGGGGCTCCTACGAGCAGTACTTC
CASSRWTGGSYEQYF
>-|TRBJ2-7|few|TRBV7-9
TGTGCCAGCAGCCCACTAGGAGCCGAGCAGTACTTC
CASSPLGAEQYF
>TRBD1|TRBJ2-5|once|TRBV20-1
TGCAGTGCTGGGACAGGGGCAGAGACCCAGTACTTC
CSAGTGAETQYF
>TRBD1|TRBJ2-7|-|TRBV3-1
TGTGCCAGCAGCCAAGGACAGGGAGACCGTTACGAGCAGTACTTC
CASSQGQGDRYEQYF
>-|TRBJ1-2|many|TRBV6-6
TGTGCCAGCAGTTACCGAGGGATTGAGTATGGCTACACCTTC
CASSYRGIEYGYTF
>-|TRBJ1-1|-|TRBV7-2
TGTGCCAGCAGCCTAGGTGGGGATGGTACTGAAGCTTTCTTT
CASSLGGDGTEAFF
>-|TRBJ2-3|few|TRBV7-2
TGTGCCAGCAGCTCGGACTACCAGAGAACAGATACGCAGTATTTT
CASSSDYQRTDTQYF
>-|TRBJ1-5|-|TRBV7-8
TGTGCCAGCAGCGTACGTCCGGGATCCAATCAGCCCCAGCATTTT
CASSVRPGSNQPQHF
>-|TRBJ1-1|-|TRBV5-1
TGCGCCAGCAGCTTGAAGGACACTGAAGCTTTCTTT
CASSLKDTEAFF
>-|TRBJ2-4|-|TRBV29-1
TGCAGCGTCACGTACGGGGGAGCCAAAAACATTCAGTACTTC
CSVTYGGAKNIQYF
>-|TRBJ2-5|few|TRBV12-3/TRBV12-4
TGTGCCAGCAGTATTGGACGGTCCCAAGAGACCCAGTACTTC
CASSIGRSQETQYF
>TRBD2|TRBJ2-3|-|TRBV13
TGTGCCAGCAGCTTGGTGGGACTAGCGGGGAACACAGATACGCAGTATTTT
CASSLVGLAGNTDTQYF
>-|TRBJ1-2|once|TRBV5-4
TGTGCCAGCAGCTCCGAAGGGTATGGAGTTGACTATGGCTACACCTTC
CASSSEGYGVDYGYTF
>-|TRBJ1-2|-|TRBV20-1
TGCAGTGCTGCCCCGGGAGGGACTAGTAACTATGGCTACACCTTC
CSAAPGGTSNYGYTF
>TRBD2|TRBJ2-3|-|TRBV12-3/TRBV12-4
TGTGCCAGCAGCCCCGCAGCGGGGCCAGATACGCAGTATTTT
CASSPAAGPDTQYF